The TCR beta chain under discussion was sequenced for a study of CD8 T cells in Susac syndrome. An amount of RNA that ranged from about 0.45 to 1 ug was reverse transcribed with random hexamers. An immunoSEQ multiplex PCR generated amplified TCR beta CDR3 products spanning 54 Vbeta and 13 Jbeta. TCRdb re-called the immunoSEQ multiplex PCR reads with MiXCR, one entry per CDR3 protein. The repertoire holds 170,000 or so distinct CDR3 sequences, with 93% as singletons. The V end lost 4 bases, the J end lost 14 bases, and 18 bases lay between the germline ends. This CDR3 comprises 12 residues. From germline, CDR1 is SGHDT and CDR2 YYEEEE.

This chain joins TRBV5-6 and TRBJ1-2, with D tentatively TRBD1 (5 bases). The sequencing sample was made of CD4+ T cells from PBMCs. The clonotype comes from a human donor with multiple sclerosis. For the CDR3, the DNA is TGTGCCAGCAGCCTGGGGATGAAGTGGGGGACCTTC. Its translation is CASSLGMKWGTF.